The clone carrying this TCR beta chain was seen only a few times. Its antigen is as yet unknown. The source of the sample is a study of T cell repertoires in cytomegalovirus infection. Study background: Based on public TCR beta signatures, there were indications of CMV infection and of a matching HLA type.

This CDR3 contains 12 residues. Between the trimmed V and J ends, which lost 4 bases and 2 bases, there was a span of 8 bases. Germline-derived CDR1 and CDR2 are SQVTM and ANQGSEA. MiXCR was run by TCRdb on the reads, yielding one entry per CDR3 protein. The sample consists of roughly 240,000 distinct CDR3 sequences, 6% to 8% of them appearing once. Findings and limits, study-wide: Pooled public TCR beta family frequency picked out CMV carriers with the relevant HLA.

The rearrangement uses TRBV29-1 and TRBJ1-2; D is undetermined. The receptor was isolated from a human donor in good health (CMV status not recorded). Some clones in this sample may be carry-over from other donors' samples. The specimen was PBMCs. Here the CDR3 DNA reads TGCAGCGTTGGGACCGCGAACTATGGCTACACCTTC. Translated, it gives CSVGTANYGYTF.